The rows below give T cell receptor beta chains drawn from one sample of a study of monozygotic twins with inflammatory bowel disease. Following a re-call of the 5' RACE reads, TCRdb has one entry per CDR3 protein and lacks DNA. The listing contains some 450,000 distinct CDR3 sequences. The specimen was blood. The origin of the receptors is a human donor with ulcerative colitis or Crohn's disease, or a healthy co-twin of an affected twin (not recorded which). The CDR3 runs from the conserved cysteine through the conserved F or W.

TRBV18	TRBJ2-5	CASSRTSGGERETQYF
TRBV3-1	TRBJ1-1	CASSQGILNTEAFF
TRBV6-2/TRBV6-3	TRBJ1-5	CASSYSRIVPQHF
TRBV12-3/TRBV12-4	TRBJ2-3	CASRITDTQYF
TRBV12-3/TRBV12-4	TRBJ2-3	CASSRDRAEDTQYF
TRBV11-2	TRBJ2-2	CASSFGRAGELFF
TRBV9	TRBJ2-3	CASSTRTGGGTDTQYF
TRBV12-3/TRBV12-4	TRBJ2-4	CASSSHTSQKWIQYF
TRBV7-3	TRBJ2-2	CASSPRAMAAELFF
TRBV6-1	TRBJ1-4	CASSEGLGITKLFF
TRBV7-8	TRBJ1-1	CASSLEGLGPEAFF
TRBV28	TRBJ1-3	CASTAMGQGGNTIYF
TRBV6-5	TRBJ1-4	CASREGANEKLFF
TRBV9	TRBJ2-5	CASSVGVGSIEKETQYF
TRBV7-9	TRBJ2-7	CASSLVAGGYEQYF
TRBV4-2	TRBJ2-2	CASSQGDRYTGELFF
TRBV6-5	TRBJ2-3	CASSSVSGSTDTQYF
TRBV14	TRBJ2-7	CASSSTSGRARVYEQYF
TRBV19	TRBJ1-1	CASKNPRDLSDRTEAFF
TRBV5-1	TRBJ2-7	CASSFSPRGGEQYF
TRBV5-1	TRBJ2-7	CASSLGPGQGALEQYF
TRBV7-2	TRBJ1-5	CASSLTGITQPQHF
TRBV4-2	TRBJ2-2	CASSSRQNTGELFF
TRBV20-1	TRBJ2-5	CSARVGGGSETQYF
TRBV7-2	TRBJ2-7	CASSLAGTNSYEQYF
TRBV15	TRBJ2-7	CATSRDIGSYEQYF
TRBV5-1	TRBJ1-2	CASRNPGPNYGYTF
TRBV20-1	TRBJ2-5	CSADQGGETQYF
TRBV7-9	TRBJ1-1	CASSLLGILMNTEAFF
TRBV18	TRBJ2-7	CASSPISGTSAYEQYF
TRBV12-3/TRBV12-4	TRBJ1-1	CASSPDRRQAGTFF
TRBV19	TRBJ2-7	CASSPIGTGYYEQYF
TRBV18	TRBJ1-2	CASSLKTGEEYGYTF
TRBV6-6	TRBJ1-1	CASSYGSGSTEAFF
TRBV27	TRBJ2-1	CASTSSTGGNEQFF
TRBV7-2	TRBJ2-1	CASNRRTFDEQFF
TRBV3-1	TRBJ2-1	CASSQESFVGNNEQFF
TRBV30	TRBJ1-4	CAWTSQGAGEKLFF
TRBV4-2	TRBJ1-5	CASSQGGRGGWQPQHF
TRBV7-3	TRBJ2-1	CASSLDPSEQFF
TRBV5-1	TRBJ2-1	CASSSGHNSYNEQFF
TRBV12-3/TRBV12-4	TRBJ2-2	CASTPPGQGRTGELFF